Below, 9 T cell receptor beta chains from the same sample are listed, as sequenced in a study of shared clonotypes between healthy human individuals. Clones were sequenced by immunoSEQ multiplex PCR, and TCRdb holds only the in-frame ones, with some missing. Of fewer than 700,000 clones in the sample, approximately 95% were seen once. Positive CCR7 selection of CD45RO-negative cells yielded the naive CD8 cells, and terminally differentiated effector memory CD45RA+ cells were excluded. The sequencing input was naive CD8+ T cells sorted from blood. The receptors shown here come from a woman younger than 45 in good health.

The genes are TRBV19 and TRBJ2-7; D is undetermined. The germline gives CDR1 LNHDA, CDR2 SQIVND (reference sequence). The CDR3 has 13 amino acids. V lost 4 bases, J lost 2 bases, and 9 bases lay in between. This CDR3 is CASSRRGTYEQYF. CDR3 sequence (DNA): TGTGCCAGTAGTAGACGAGGCACCTACGAGCAGTACTTC.

The chain recombines TRBV6-5 with TRBJ1-5, with D unresolved. This CDR3 spans 14 amino acids. Trimming shortened V by 2 bases and J by 5 bases, and 10 bases separated the two germline ends. Germline CDR1 and CDR2: MNHEY and SVGAGI. CDR3 sequence reads: CASSYAGDHQPQHF. CDR3 DNA: TGTGCCAGCAGTTACGCAGGAGATCATCAGCCCCAGCATTTT.

This clone was picked up one time. The chain recombines TRBV6-1 with TRBJ2-7; D gene unclear. The V gene's germline CDR1 is MNHNS and CDR2 SASEGT. The CDR3 has 15 residues. V was trimmed by 1 base and J by 3 bases, leaving 13 bases between them. The CDR3 nucleotides are TGTGCCAGCAGTGAAGACGCATCTCCGGGCTACGAGCAGTACTTC. As protein: CASSEDASPGYEQYF.

The rearrangement links TRBV19 to TRBJ2-7, with D possibly being TRBD2 (6 bases). Germline V gene lookup returns CDR1 LNHDA and CDR2 SQIVND (reference sequence). The CDR3 has 14 amino acids. The V and J ends lost 3 bases and 2 bases respectively, with 11 bases between them. The CDR3 region has the DNA TGTGCCAGTAGTATGATTAGCGGAGCCTACGAGCAGTACTTC. Its translation is CASSMISGAYEQYF.

The chain joins TRBV29-1 to TRBJ2-7, with D unresolved. This CDR3 region has 13 residues. Trimming removed 4 bases from V and 3 bases from J, with 13 bases in between. Germline V gene sequence: CDR1 SQVTM, CDR2 ANQGSEA. CDR3 residues: CSVATRAIYEQYF. DNA for the CDR3: TGCAGCGTTGCCACGCGCGCTATCTACGAGCAGTACTTC.

This chain joins TRBV4-2 and TRBJ2-5; unclear D gene. The CDR3 totals 13 residues. CDR1 and CDR2 from the germline V gene are LGHNA and YNFKEQ. Trimming removed 1 base from V and 3 bases from J, with 6 bases in between. The CDR3 DNA follows: TGTGCCAGCAGCCAAGGGGCGGAAGAGACCCAGTACTTC. It translates to CASSQGAEETQYF.

CDR3 nucleotide sequence: TGTGCCACCAGCACCCAAGACCCCGGCTACACCTTC. Protein product: CATSTQDPGYTF. The V call is TRBV15, the J call TRBJ1-2; D gene uncertain. This CDR3 contains 12 residues. Germline loops: CDR1 LNHNV, CDR2 YYDKDF (reference sequence). Between the trimmed V and J ends, which lost 4 bases and 8 bases, there was a span of 11 bases. Filled out from reference TRBV15 and TRBJ1-2, the complete variable domain reads DAMVIQNPRYQVTQFGKPVTLSCSQTLNHNVMYWYQQKSSQAPKLLFHYYDKDFNNEADTPDNFQSRRPNTSFCFLDIRSPGLGDTAMYLCATSTQDPGYTFGSGTRLTVV.

This clone has only one observation. The chain uses TRBV11-2 and TRBJ2-7; 7 bases line up with TRBD2. V lost 5 bases and J lost 0; bases outside the gene matches: 13. Germline V gene lookup returns CDR1 SGHAT and CDR2 FQNNGV. The CDR3 loop spans 17 amino acids. CDR3 in amino acids: CASSRKPLAEPSYEQYF. For the CDR3, the DNA is TGTGCCAGCAGCCGCAAACCGCTAGCGGAGCCCTCCTACGAGCAGTACTTC.

The chain employs TRBV27 and TRBJ2-5; 14 nucleotides align to TRBD2. Germline V lookup: CDR1 MNHEY, CDR2 SMNVEV (reference sequence). This CDR3 has 15 amino acids. With 6 bases clipped from V and 6 bases from J, the junction kept 6 bases outside the gene matches. The CDR3 sequence: CASSPGTSGGKTQYF. CDR3 coding DNA: TGTGCCAGCAGCCCAGGGACTAGCGGGGGTAAGACCCAGTACTTC.